This T cell receptor beta chain came from a study of OX40 agonist ivuxolimab in advanced cancers. In the study overall: Patients were infused with ivuxolimab every 2 weeks at 0.01 to 10 mg/kg.

To note about this clone: Its antigen is still unknown.

Produced via immunoSEQ multiplex PCR; TCRdb's table is partial and in-frame only. The data contain tens of thousands of clones, about 93% of them singletons. Study findings and constraints: Averaging showed that CD8+ T cells had more expanded clones than CD4+ did.

This CDR3 has 13 residues. V lost 3 bases, J lost 0 bases, and 3 bases lay in between. Germline CDR1 is SGHTA and CDR2 is FQGNSA. This receptor was taken from an adult with an advanced solid tumor such as melanoma, head and neck, liver or kidney cancer. The sample consisted of CD4+ or CD8+ T cells sorted from blood, taken in a trial of the OX40 agonist ivuxolimab. This chain uses TRBV7-2 with TRBJ1-5; no firm D call. This CDR3 is CASSFDSNQPQHF. The CDR3 bases are TGTGCCAGCAGCTTCGATAGCAATCAGCCCCAGCATTTT.